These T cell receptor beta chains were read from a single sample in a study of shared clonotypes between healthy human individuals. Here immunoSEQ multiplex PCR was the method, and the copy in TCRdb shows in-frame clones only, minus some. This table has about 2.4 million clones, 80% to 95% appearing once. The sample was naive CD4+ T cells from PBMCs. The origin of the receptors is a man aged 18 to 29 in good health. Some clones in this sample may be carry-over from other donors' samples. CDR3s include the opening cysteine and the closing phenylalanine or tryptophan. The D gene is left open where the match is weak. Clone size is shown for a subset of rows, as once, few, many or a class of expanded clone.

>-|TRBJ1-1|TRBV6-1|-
TGTGCCAGCAGTGAGAGGGTCACTGAAGCTTTCTTT
CASSERVTEAFF
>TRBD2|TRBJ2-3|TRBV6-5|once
TGTGCCAGCAGAGAGAGCGGGAGGGGCACAGATACGCAGTATTTT
CASRESGRGTDTQYF
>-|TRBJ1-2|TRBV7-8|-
TGTGCCAGCAGCTTAAACCGAGCCGACTATGGCTACACCTTC
CASSLNRADYGYTF
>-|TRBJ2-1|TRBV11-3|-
TGTGCCAAATCACCCCCGGGACCCCGTGGGGATGAGCAGTTCTTC
CAKSPPGPRGDEQFF
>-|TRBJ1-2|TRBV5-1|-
TGCGCCAGCAGCTCAGGGGAATTACACTATGGCTACACCTTC
CASSSGELHYGYTF
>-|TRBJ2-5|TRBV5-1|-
TGCGCCAGCAGCTTGCTCAGCGGGCCGGGGGAGACCCAGTACTTC
CASSLLSGPGETQYF
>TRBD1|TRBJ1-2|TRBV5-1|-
TGCGCCAGCAGCTTCGACAGGGTCCGACGCGGCTACACCTTC
CASSFDRVRRGYTF
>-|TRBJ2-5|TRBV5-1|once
TGCGCCAGCAGCTTGACAGAAGTGGGGCAAGAGACCCAGTACTTC
CASSLTEVGQETQYF
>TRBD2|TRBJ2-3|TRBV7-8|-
TGTGCCAGCAGCTTGGCTAGCGGGAGGGCCCCAGATACGCAGTATTTT
CASSLASGRAPDTQYF
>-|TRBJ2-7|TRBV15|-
TGTGCCACCAGCAGAGGGGCCACGGATACCTACGAGCAGTACTTC
CATSRGATDTYEQYF
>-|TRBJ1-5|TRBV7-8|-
TGTGCCAGCAGCTTAGTCAGGACAGCTGCCAATCAGCCCCAGCATTTT
CASSLVRTAANQPQHF
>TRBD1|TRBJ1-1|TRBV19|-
TGTGCCAGTAGTACCCAGGGGGGGCGGAACACTGAAGCTTTCTTT
CASSTQGGRNTEAFF
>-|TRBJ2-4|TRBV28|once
TGTGCCAGCAGTTTGGGCTCGGGAAACATTCAGTACTTC
CASSLGSGNIQYF